Included here is one T cell receptor (beta chain) sequence, with context. Antigen unknown. This record comes from a study of cytomegalovirus exposure and HLA in healthy donors. Study-level points and caveats: Cytomegalovirus status was reportedly diagnosed by the classifier with high sensitivity and specificity.

13 Jbeta primers and 60 Vbeta primers were used for the PCR. Only in-frame clones appear in the TCRdb table, and some are missing; sequencing was by immunoSEQ multiplex PCR. The profile shows about 92,000 clones, roughly 80% of them singletons. Sequencing was performed on PBMCs. This clonotype originated in a girl aged 2 to 9 in good health and CMV-seropositive.

CDR3 sequence (DNA): TGCGCCAGCAGCTTGGAATGGGCTGGAAGATACAATGAGCAGTTCTTC. It is translated as CASSLEWAGRYNEQFF. The J gene is TRBJ2-1, the V gene TRBV5-1; no clear D. Germline V lookup: CDR1 SGHRS, CDR2 YFSETQ. Trimming pared 0 bases from V and 4 bases from J, leaving 14 bases between. CDR3 size: 16 residues.